This T cell receptor beta chain was obtained from a study of T cells in narcolepsy. Overall study results and limits: Blood of same and different patients, but not healthy controls, reportedly held recurring autoreactive clonotypes.

Trimming took 5 bases from V and 3 from J, leaving 16 bases between them. The CDR3 totals 15 residues. From germline, CDR1 is SGHNT and CDR2 YYREEE (reference sequence). Repertoires were generated with immunoSEQ multiplex PCR, while TCRdb's copy carries only in-frame clones and drops some. The data contain around 27,000 clones, 65% to 90% of them singletons. Comments on this clone: The antigen is unknown.

This TCR came from a human donor with narcolepsy. The sample comprised CD45RA- memory CD4+ T cells from PBMCs. The chain is built from TRBV5-4 and TRBJ2-3; the D gene could be TRBD1 or TRBD2 (6 bases each). The CDR3 protein is CASSGTTGRTDTQYF. CDR3 bases: TGTGCCAGCAGTGGGACAACCGGGAGAACAGATACGCAGTATTTT.